Following are 21 T cell receptor beta chains from one sample sequenced in a study of blood T cell repertoires in COVID-19. Sequencing was performed with immunoSEQ multiplex PCR; in TCRdb, only in-frame clones are kept and a portion is missing. The sample lists 100,000 to 150,000 clones, around 80% occurring once. Sequences were obtained from PBMCs or T cells enriched from blood (not recorded which). The source of these receptors is a man aged 35-49 years with acute COVID-19.

The CDR3 nucleotides read TGTGCCAGGAAACGCCCGGGACTAGCGGCCTACGAGCAGTACTTC. It yields the protein CARKRPGLAAYEQYF. The rearrangement joins TRBV27 to TRBJ2-7; the match to TRBD2 covers 11 bases. Germline loops: CDR1 MNHEY, CDR2 SMNVEV (reference sequence). V lost 9 bases to trimming and J lost 2 bases; unmatched junction nucleotides: 9. CDR3 length equals 15 residues.

This chain joins TRBV9 and TRBJ2-2; 9 nucleotides align to TRBD2. Trimming took 4 bases from V and 4 from J; bases not matched to a gene: 23. The CDR3 is 21 amino acids. Germline CDR1 SGDLS, CDR2 YYNGEE. The CDR3 protein is CASSPSSSSGRGLRGTGELFF. CDR3 coding DNA: TGTGCCAGCAGCCCTAGCAGTAGTAGCGGGAGAGGTCTCCGCGGCACCGGGGAGCTGTTTTTT.

This sequence joins TRBV28 and TRBJ1-5; no definite D call. Germline values: CDR1 MDHEN, CDR2 SYDVKM. The CDR3 consists of 17 residues. V lost 4 bases and J lost 3, with 19 bases in between. The CDR3 bases are TGTGCCAGCAGTTCTCCTTCCCCCTCCCAGAACAATCAGCCCCAGCATTTT. Translated, it gives CASSSPSPSQNNQPQHF.

The rearrangement links TRBV11-2 to TRBJ2-5; D is perhaps TRBD2 (5 bases). This CDR3 comprises 16 residues. Trimming removed 1 base from V and 1 base from J, with 13 bases in between. Germline V gene data show CDR1 as SGHAT and CDR2 as FQNNGV. CDR3 residues: CASSLGYLASQETQYF. The CDR3 region has the DNA TGTGCCAGCAGCTTAGGGTACCTAGCCAGCCAAGAGACCCAGTACTTC.

The J gene is TRBJ1-3, the V gene TRBV19; D is perhaps TRBD1 (5 bases). The CDR3 loop spans 15 amino acids. The germline V gene encodes CDR1 LNHDA and CDR2 SQIVND (reference sequence). V lost 6 bases to trimming and J lost 0 bases, with 12 bases between them. The DNA of the CDR3 is TGTGCCAGTAGCAACCAGGGATACTCTGGAAACACCATATATTTT. Translating gives CASSNQGYSGNTIYF.

The chain links TRBV6-5 to TRBJ2-7; D is perhaps TRBD2 (5 bases). Trimming stripped 0 bases from V and 4 bases from J, with 7 bases between. Germline V gives CDR1 MNHEY, CDR2 SVGAGI. The CDR3 totals 13 residues. In DNA, the CDR3 is TGTGCCAGCAGTTACTCGAGGGATTACGAGCAGTACTTC. Its translation is CASSYSRDYEQYF.

This rearrangement joins TRBV6-6 to TRBJ2-1; TRBD1 is a possible D gene (7 bases). Trimming took off 0 bases at V and 6 bases at J, with 15 bases between the two ends. Per the germline V gene, CDR1 is MNHNY and CDR2 is SVGAGI (reference sequence). CDR3 size: 16 residues. The CDR3 region is CASSYSGQGGINEQFF. CDR3 DNA sequence: TGTGCCAGCAGTTACTCGGGGCAGGGGGGAATCAATGAGCAGTTCTTC.

This clone was found once. The chain is built from TRBV5-1 and TRBJ1-1, with D tentatively TRBD1 (5 bases). In germline, CDR1 is SGHRS, CDR2 YFSETQ. The CDR3 covers 13 residues. V was pared by 4 bases and J by 8 bases, with 15 bases between. The CDR3: CASSLEGVSEAFF. The CDR3 DNA is TGCGCCAGCAGCCTAGAAGGGGTATCGGAAGCTTTCTTT.

There are a few counts of this clone. CDR3 loop: CASSGGLFFANTGELFF. CDR3 DNA: TGTGCCAGTAGCGGGGGACTTTTCTTCGCGAACACCGGGGAGCTGTTTTTT. This chain joins TRBV19 and TRBJ2-2; possible D gene TRBD2, 6 bases. Deletions cut 6 bases from V and 0 bases from J, with 17 bases between. The CDR3 extends over 17 amino acids. Looked up from germline, CDR1 is LNHDA and CDR2 is SQIVND (reference sequence).

The V gene is TRBV6-5, the J gene TRBJ2-2; D gene uncertain. The CDR3 runs to 13 residues. Trimming left V 8 bases short and J 2 bases short, with 9 bases between. Germline V gives CDR1 MNHEY, CDR2 SVGAGI. CDR3 nucleotides: TGTGCCAGCGACGGGTCCAACACCGGGGAGCTGTTTTTT. Translation gives CASDGSNTGELFF.

V and J are TRBV7-3 and TRBJ2-3; 9 bases map to TRBD1. The V segment lost 4 bases and the J segment 2 bases; nucleotides outside the gene matches: 22. The CDR3 contains 21 residues. CDR1 is SGHTA and CDR2 is FQGTGA in the germline V gene. Written as DNA, the CDR3 is TGTGCCAGCAGCTCCCATCGCAACGGGACAGGGACCAAATGTCACACAGATACGCAGTATTTT. It specifies CASSSHRNGTGTKCHTDTQYF.

The V and J genes are TRBV27 and TRBJ1-6, with D unresolved. The CDR3 is made up of 14 amino acids. V lost 6 bases and J 7 bases, leaving 13 bases between the germline ends. Germline CDR1 reads MNHEY; CDR2 reads SMNVEV (reference sequence). Here the CDR3 DNA reads TGTGCCAGCAGCGCAACCAGTATGAATTCACCCCTCCACTTT. Translated, it gives CASSATSMNSPLHF.

Only one count was recorded for this clone. The chain recombines TRBV7-3 with TRBJ2-3, with a weak D call TRBD1 (6 bases). CDR1 SGHTA and CDR2 FQGTGA come from the germline V gene. The V end was cut by 5 bases, the J end by 2 bases, with 14 bases between. This CDR3 spans 15 amino acids. Here the CDR3 DNA reads TGTGCCAGCAGCAGAGTGCAGGGGACCACAGATACGCAGTATTTT. Protein sequence: CASSRVQGTTDTQYF. Supplemented by reference TRBV7-3 and TRBJ2-3, the full variable domain reads GAGVSQTPSNKVTEKGKYVELRCDPISGHTALYWYRQSLGQGPEFLIYFQGTGAADDSGLPNDRFFAVRPEGSVSTLKIQRTERGDSAVYLCASSRVQGTTDTQYFGPGTRLTVL.

The chain employs TRBV3-1 (or the pseudogene TRBV3-2) and TRBJ1-4; D remains unclear. V was pared by 1 base and J by 0 bases, with 15 bases between. The CDR3 runs to 18 residues. Germline-derived CDR1 and CDR2 are LGHDT and YNNKEL (reference sequence). The CDR3 DNA reads as TGTGCCAGCAGCCAAGGGGCTGGCAGTTATGCAACTAATGAAAAACTGTTTTTT. It yields the protein CASSQGAGSYATNEKLFF.

This sequence joins TRBV19 and TRBJ2-3, with 9 bases that match TRBD2. The V gene end was trimmed by 1 base and the J gene end by 0 bases; junction bases not matched to a gene: 2. Germline CDR1 reads LNHDA; CDR2 reads SQIVND (reference sequence). This CDR3 has 16 amino acids. The CDR3 loop reads CASSIALAGSTDTQYF. CDR3 DNA sequence: TGTGCCAGTAGTATAGCCCTAGCGGGAAGCACAGATACGCAGTATTTT.

The chain links TRBV2 to TRBJ2-3, with TRBD2 identical over 8 bases. Germline CDR1 and CDR2: SNHLY and FYNNEI. CDR3 size: 15 residues. J gave up 2 bases and V 10 bases, and 11 bases lay outside the gene matches. CDR3 protein: CATGKTSASTDTQYF. The CDR3 nucleotides read TGTGCCACCGGGAAGACTAGCGCGTCCACAGATACGCAGTATTTT.

The chain combines TRBV7-3 with TRBJ2-1, with TRBD2 matching over 10 bases. CDR1 and CDR2 from the germline V gene are SGHTA and FQGTGA. This CDR3 region has 14 residues. With 5 bases clipped from V and 5 bases from J, the junction kept 3 bases outside the gene matches. CDR3 sequence (DNA): TGTGCCAGCAGCCTTCTAGCGGGGGACAATGAGCAGTTCTTC. Its protein product is CASSLLAGDNEQFF.

The V gene is TRBV11-3, the J gene TRBJ1-1, with D tentatively TRBD1 (5 bases). The V gene's germline CDR1 is SGHNT and CDR2 YENEEA. This CDR3 comprises 14 residues. Trimming left V 1 base short and J 1 base short, with 7 bases between. CDR3 DNA: TGTGCCAGCAGCTTAGTCGGGGGGAACACTGAAGCTTTCTTT. It yields the protein CASSLVGGNTEAFF.

CDR3 protein: CASSLGGDRYTF. The CDR3 DNA is TGTGCCAGCAGTTTAGGAGGGGATCGCTACACCTTC. The chain recombines TRBV27 with TRBJ1-2, with D perhaps matching TRBD1 (5 bases). V dropped 2 bases and J dropped 9 bases, with 10 bases sitting between them. This CDR3 region has 12 residues. Germline loops: CDR1 MNHEY, CDR2 SMNVEV (reference sequence).

The chain recombines TRBV5-1 with TRBJ1-6, with 8 bases matching TRBD1. CDR1 SGHRS and CDR2 YFSETQ come from the germline V gene. V gave up 4 bases and J gave up 5 bases; unmatched junction bases: 2. The CDR3 has 14 amino acids. In DNA, the CDR3 is TGCGCCAGCAGCCCGACAGGGGATAATTCACCCCTCCACTTT. It codes for CASSPTGDNSPLHF.

The chain carries TRBV11-1 and TRBJ1-3; D is undetermined. The CDR3 sequence is 15 residues long. From germline, CDR1 is SGHAT and CDR2 FQDESV (reference sequence). Trimming stripped 5 bases from V and 4 bases from J, with 15 bases between. The DNA of the CDR3 is TGTGCCAGCAGCCCAGGAGGAGGGAGCGGAAACACCATATATTTT. Protein sequence: CASSPGGGSGNTIYF.